A single sample gave rise to the 23 T cell receptor beta chains below, sequenced in a study of blood T cell repertoires in COVID-19. Repertoires were generated with immunoSEQ multiplex PCR, while TCRdb's copy carries only in-frame clones and drops some. The repertoire consists of tens of thousands of clones, with 70% to 90% occurring once and the leading ten covering about 14%. The sample consisted of peripheral blood. The receptors were sampled from a woman in her 70s with acute or convalescent COVID-19.

The chain carries TRBV5-6 and TRBJ2-2, with 8 bases identical to TRBD1. V dropped 5 bases and J dropped 2; count of bases not matched to a gene: 5. Germline V gene lookup returns CDR1 SGHDT and CDR2 YYEEEE. The CDR3 extends over 15 amino acids. In DNA, the CDR3 is TGTGCCAGCAGATCGACAGGGGCAAACACCGGGGAGCTGTTTTTT. As protein: CASRSTGANTGELFF.

The chain uses TRBV19 and TRBJ2-3; the match to TRBD2 covers 8 bases. The ends lost 5 bases at V and 8 bases at J; junction bases unmatched: 12. This CDR3 is 15 amino acids long. The germline gives CDR1 LNHDA, CDR2 SQIVND (reference sequence). CDR3 DNA: TGTGCCAGTAGTCCACCAGCGGGAGTTTTTGTTACGCAGTATTTT. Amino acid sequence: CASSPPAGVFVTQYF.

The chain combines TRBV6-6 with TRBJ2-1; TRBD1 is a possible D gene (6 bases). The V gene's germline CDR1 is MNHNY and CDR2 SVGAGI (reference sequence). V was cut by 5 bases and J by 3 bases, with 17 bases left in between. This CDR3 spans 16 amino acids. CDR3: CASSPQGIDHYNEQFF. CDR3 nucleotides: TGTGCCAGCAGTCCGCAGGGGATAGATCACTACAATGAGCAGTTCTTC.

The rearrangement uses TRBV19 and TRBJ2-3; a possible D gene is TRBD1 (5 bases). The CDR3 contains 16 residues. Looked up from germline, CDR1 is LNHDA and CDR2 is SQIVND (reference sequence). V lost 0 bases and J lost 1, with 11 bases in between. CDR3 sequence: CASSIDRLGGTDTQYF. In nucleotides, the CDR3 is TGTGCCAGTAGTATAGATCGCCTAGGGGGCACAGATACGCAGTATTTT.

The gene calls are TRBV19 and TRBJ2-1, with TRBD1 matching 12 bases. After removal of 5 bases from V and 6 bases from J, the junction contained 8 bases not matched to a gene. The CDR3 contains 16 residues. CDR1 is LNHDA and CDR2 is SQIVND in the germline V gene (reference sequence). DNA for the CDR3: TGTGCCAGTAGTCCCACCCGGGACAGGGGGCTCAATGAGCAGTTCTTC. Translation: CASSPTRDRGLNEQFF.

This sequence joins TRBV19 and TRBJ2-1; 10 bases are shared with TRBD2. There are 15 residues in the CDR3. CDR1 and CDR2 from the germline V gene are LNHDA and SQIVND (reference sequence). The V gene end was trimmed by 6 bases and the J gene end by 7 bases; junction bases not matched to a gene: 9. The CDR3 nucleotides read TGTGCCAGTAGACACCTAGCGGGAGATATGAATGAGCAGTTCTTC. Protein: CASRHLAGDMNEQFF.

The chain combines TRBV5-5 with TRBJ2-7, with 9 bases lining up with TRBD1. Trimming at V came to 0 bases and at J to 1 base, leaving 5 bases not matched to a gene. Germline V gene lookup returns CDR1 SGHKS and CDR2 YYEKEE (reference sequence). The CDR3 is made up of 16 amino acids. CDR3 coding DNA: TGTGCCAGCAGCTTGGACGGGGACAGGGCGTCCTACGAGCAGTACGTC. It translates to CASSLDGDRASYEQYV.

In this sample, this clone turned up many times. This chain connects TRBV11-2 to TRBJ2-1; no firm D call. The CDR3 spans 14 residues. Trimming removed 4 bases from V and 0 bases from J, with 7 bases in between. Germline CDR1 SGHAT, CDR2 FQNNGV. CDR3 region: CASSSLVSYNEQFF. For the CDR3, the DNA is TGTGCCAGCAGCTCCCTAGTCTCCTACAATGAGCAGTTCTTC.

The chain has TRBV2 and TRBJ1-1; 10 bases fit TRBD1. This CDR3 region has 19 residues. The V gene's germline CDR1 is SNHLY and CDR2 FYNNEI. Trimming at V came to 5 bases and at J to 1 base, leaving 16 bases not matched to a gene. The DNA for the CDR3 is TGTGCCAGCAGTCCCCGAACCCGGGACAGGGGATCGTCGAACACTGAAGCTTTCTTT. This gives the protein CASSPRTRDRGSSNTEAFF. Complete variable domain (other parts from reference TRBV2 and TRBJ1-1): EPEVTQTPSHQVTQMGQEVILRCVPISNHLYFYWYRQILGQKVEFLVSFYNNEISEKSEIFDDQFSVERPDGSNFTLKIRSTKLEDSAMYFCASSPRTRDRGSSNTEAFFGQGTRLTVV.

The rearrangement links TRBV11-2 to TRBJ1-1; D not resolved. CDR3 length equals 15 residues. Germline CDR1 and CDR2: SGHAT and FQNNGV. Deletions cut 6 bases from V and 0 bases from J, with 14 bases between. The CDR3 is CASRSIVVLNTEAFF. The CDR3 coding sequence is TGTGCCAGCAGGAGCATAGTGGTCTTGAACACTGAAGCTTTCTTT.

This clone was observed a few times. CDR3 DNA: TGCGCCAGCAGCAGAGAGACAGGGTTTAATGAGCAGTTCTTC. Its protein product is CASSRETGFNEQFF. The rearrangement joins TRBV5-1 to TRBJ2-1; 7 bases match TRBD1. The ends lost 4 bases at V and 7 bases at J; junction bases unmatched: 8. Looked up from germline, CDR1 is SGHRS and CDR2 is YFSETQ. The CDR3 loop spans 14 amino acids.

The gene calls are TRBV10-1 and TRBJ2-3, with 7 bases that match TRBD2. V was clipped by 4 bases and J by 1 base; unmatched bases: 5. This CDR3 spans 15 amino acids. The germline V gene encodes CDR1 WNHNN and CDR2 SYGVQD (reference sequence). The CDR3 region is CASSGAGLGTDTQYF. DNA of the CDR3: TGCGCCAGCAGTGGAGCGGGGCTGGGCACAGATACGCAGTATTTT.

The chain uses TRBV10-2 and TRBJ1-2; 9 bases line up with TRBD1. The CDR3 loop spans 16 amino acids. The germline V gene has CDR1 WSHSY and CDR2 SAAADI. The V gene end was trimmed by 0 bases and the J gene end by 8 bases; junction bases not matched to a gene: 10. CDR3 DNA: TGCGCCAGCAGTGAGTCGCGGGGGGACAGGGATGGAGGCTACACCTTC. Its translation is CASSESRGDRDGGYTF.

The chain has TRBV2 and TRBJ2-5, with TRBD1 as a possible D gene (5 bases). From germline, CDR1 is SNHLY and CDR2 FYNNEI. This CDR3 is built from 14 residues. With 5 bases removed from V and 2 bases from J, the gap between germline ends came to 12 bases. The CDR3 loop reads CASSSDQGQETQYF. Written as DNA, the CDR3 is TGTGCCAGCAGTTCGGACCAGGGTCAAGAGACCCAGTACTTC.

With regard to this clone: Other DNA variants within this sample encode the same CDR3. The J gene is TRBJ1-2, the V gene TRBV6-5; 8 bases match TRBD1. The length of the CDR3 is 13 residues. Germline-derived CDR1 and CDR2 are MNHEY and SVGAGI. V gave up 6 bases and J gave up 5 bases; unmatched junction bases: 5. Written as DNA, the CDR3 is TGTGCCAGCAGCCGACAGGGGACTTATGGCTACACCTTC. Translating gives CASSRQGTYGYTF.

The gene calls are TRBV5-1 and TRBJ2-1; 10 positions match TRBD2. The CDR3 sequence is 16 residues long. After removal of 6 bases from V and 0 bases from J, the junction contained 6 bases not matched to a gene. Germline-derived CDR1 and CDR2 are SGHRS and YFSETQ. CDR3 region: CASTERGGFSYNEQFF. The CDR3 DNA follows: TGCGCCAGCACGGAGCGGGGGGGCTTCTCCTACAATGAGCAGTTCTTC.

The J gene is TRBJ2-3, the V gene TRBV6-1; D perhaps matches TRBD1 (6 bases). Germline loops: CDR1 MNHNS, CDR2 SASEGT. The CDR3 sequence is 16 residues long. Trimming cost V 2 bases and J 4 bases, with 16 bases left between them. CDR3 amino acids: CASSEPPGEGSDTQYF. The CDR3 nucleotides read TGTGCCAGCAGTGAACCGCCAGGGGAAGGGTCAGATACGCAGTATTTT.

The chain employs TRBV27 and TRBJ2-2; 11 bases match TRBD2. This CDR3 region has 16 residues. J lost 4 bases, V lost 0 bases, and 1 base had no gene match. Per germline, CDR1 MNHEY and CDR2 SMNVEV (reference sequence). The CDR3 nucleotides read TGTGCCAGCAGTTTATCACTAGCGGGAGTCACCGGGGAGCTGTTTTTT. It encodes CASSLSLAGVTGELFF.

The J gene is TRBJ2-4, the V gene TRBV6-2 or TRBV6-3; 8 nucleotides match TRBD2. With 6 bases clipped from V and 2 bases from J, the junction kept 18 bases outside the gene matches. The length of the CDR3 is 19 residues. Germline CDR1 and CDR2: MNHEY and SVGEGT. Here the CDR3 DNA reads TGTGCCAGCAGCCAAAAAGCGGGAGTGTTCGGTGGGTCCAAAAACATTCAGTACTTC. Its translation: CASSQKAGVFGGSKNIQYF.

The genes are TRBV6-1 and TRBJ1-5; maybe TRBD1 (6 bases). Germline CDR1 reads MNHNS; CDR2 reads SASEGT. The CDR3 spans 15 residues. V was shortened by 1 base and J by 11 bases, with 18 bases between the two germline ends. In nucleotides, the CDR3 is TGTGCCAGCAGTGAAGTAGGAAGGGGGGGTTTTTCCCAGCATTTT. Its translation is CASSEVGRGGFSQHF.

Written as DNA, the CDR3 is TGTGCCAGCAGCTTAGCGAGGACTAGCACAGATACGCAGTATTTT. Translation gives CASSLARTSTDTQYF. V usage is TRBV7-9 and J usage is TRBJ2-3, with D possibly being TRBD2 (5 bases). V was shortened by 0 bases and J by 0 bases, with 7 bases between the two germline ends. The CDR3 is 15 residues long. Germline V CDR1 and CDR2: SEHNR, FQNEAQ (reference sequence).

V gene TRBV6-2 or TRBV6-3 combines with J gene TRBJ1-2; D remains ambiguous. V was pared by 0 bases and J by 8 bases, with 13 bases between. CDR1 and CDR2 (germline): MNHEY, SVGEGT. The CDR3 consists of 14 residues. The CDR3 coding sequence is TGTGCCAGCAGTTACTCGACTAGTTTAGGAGGCTACACCTTC. Translating it yields CASSYSTSLGGYTF.

V and J are TRBV5-6 and TRBJ2-3, with 10 nucleotides matching TRBD2. This CDR3 is built from 15 residues. J was trimmed by 2 bases and V by 4 bases; bases with no gene match: 4. Per germline, CDR1 SGHDT and CDR2 YYEEEE. This CDR3 is CASSPGLAFTDTQYF. In DNA, the CDR3 is TGTGCCAGCAGCCCGGGACTAGCGTTCACAGATACGCAGTATTTT.